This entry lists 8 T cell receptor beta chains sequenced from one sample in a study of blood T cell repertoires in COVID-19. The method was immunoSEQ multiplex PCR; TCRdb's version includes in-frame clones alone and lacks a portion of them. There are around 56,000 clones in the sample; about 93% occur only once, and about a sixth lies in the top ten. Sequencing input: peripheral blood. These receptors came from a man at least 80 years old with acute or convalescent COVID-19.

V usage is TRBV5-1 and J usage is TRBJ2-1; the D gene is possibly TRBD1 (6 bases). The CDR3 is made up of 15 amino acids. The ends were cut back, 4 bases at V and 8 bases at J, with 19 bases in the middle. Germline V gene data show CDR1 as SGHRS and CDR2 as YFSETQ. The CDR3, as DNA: TGCGCCAGCAGCCCCCGTCCCGGGACAATTGATGAGCAGTTCTTC. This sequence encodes CASSPRPGTIDEQFF.

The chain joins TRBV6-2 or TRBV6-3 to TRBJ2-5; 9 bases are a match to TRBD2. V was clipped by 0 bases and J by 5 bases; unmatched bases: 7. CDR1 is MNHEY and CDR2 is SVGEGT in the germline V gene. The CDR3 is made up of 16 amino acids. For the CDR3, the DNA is TGTGCCAGCAGTTACTCGGGTCTAGCGGGACGGGAGACCCAGTACTTC. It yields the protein CASSYSGLAGRETQYF.

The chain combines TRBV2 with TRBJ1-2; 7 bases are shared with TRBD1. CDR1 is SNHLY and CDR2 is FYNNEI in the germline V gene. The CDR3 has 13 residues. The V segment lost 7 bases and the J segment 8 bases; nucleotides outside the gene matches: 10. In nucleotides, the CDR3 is TGTGCCAGCACCTACAGGGGCCAATGGGGCTACACCTTC. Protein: CASTYRGQWGYTF.

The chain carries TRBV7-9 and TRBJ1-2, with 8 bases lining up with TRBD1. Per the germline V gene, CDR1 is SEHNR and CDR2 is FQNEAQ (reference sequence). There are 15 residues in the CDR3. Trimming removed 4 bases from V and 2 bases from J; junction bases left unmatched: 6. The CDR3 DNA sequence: TGTGCCAGCAGCTCTGACAGGGGCCGCAACTATGGCTACACCTTC. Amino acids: CASSSDRGRNYGYTF.

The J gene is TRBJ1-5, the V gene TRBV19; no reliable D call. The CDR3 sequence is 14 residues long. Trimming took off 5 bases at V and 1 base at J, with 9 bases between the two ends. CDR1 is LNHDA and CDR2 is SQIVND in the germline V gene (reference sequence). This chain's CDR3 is CASSGQESNQPQHF. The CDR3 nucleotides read TGTGCCAGTAGTGGGCAGGAAAGCAATCAGCCCCAGCATTTT.

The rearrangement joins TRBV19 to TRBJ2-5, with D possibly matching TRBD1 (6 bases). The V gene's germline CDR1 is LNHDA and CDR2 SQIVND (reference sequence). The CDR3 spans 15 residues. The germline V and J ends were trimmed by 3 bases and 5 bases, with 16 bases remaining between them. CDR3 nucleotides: TGTGCCAGTAGTATCAGTGCAGGGGCATGGGAGACCCAGTACTTC. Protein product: CASSISAGAWETQYF. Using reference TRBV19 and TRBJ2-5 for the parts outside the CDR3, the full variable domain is DGGITQSPKYLFRKEGQNVTLSCEQNLNHDAMYWYRQDPGQGLRLIYYSQIVNDFQKGDIAEGYSVSREKKESFPLTVTSAQKNPTAFYLCASSISAGAWETQYFGPGTRLLVL.

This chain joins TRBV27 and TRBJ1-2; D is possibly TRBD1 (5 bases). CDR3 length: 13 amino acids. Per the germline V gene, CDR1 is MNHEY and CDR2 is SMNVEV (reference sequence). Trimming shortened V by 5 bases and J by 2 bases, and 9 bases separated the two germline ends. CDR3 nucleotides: TGTGCCAGCAGTAGGGGTGGGAACTATGGCTACACCTTC. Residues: CASSRGGNYGYTF.

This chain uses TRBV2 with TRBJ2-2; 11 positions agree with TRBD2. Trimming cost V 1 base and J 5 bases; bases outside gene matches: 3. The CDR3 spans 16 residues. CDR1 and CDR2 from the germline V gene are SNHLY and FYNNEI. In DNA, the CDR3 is TGTGCCAGCAGTGAAGGCCTAGCGGGGGGAACCGGGGAGCTGTTTTTT. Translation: CASSEGLAGGTGELFF.